This TCR beta chain was obtained from a study of shared clonotypes between healthy human individuals. All donors qualified as healthy HIV-negative adults and had experienced no recent acute infections or vaccinations. Trimming shortened V by 3 bases and J by 0 bases, and 17 bases separated the two germline ends. The CDR3 extends over 18 amino acids. Germline values: CDR1 MDHEN, CDR2 SYDVKM. Libraries were prepared by immunoSEQ multiplex PCR; TCRdb keeps only in-frame clonotypes and omits some of them. This sample has approximately 1.5 million clones; about 98% occur once, and the top ten carry 0.4% to 0.55%.

This sequence joins TRBV28 and TRBJ2-2, with D maybe TRBD2 (6 bases). The sequencing input was naive CD4+ T cells sorted from blood. Subset defined: CD45RA+ positively selected. This TCR was recovered from a man under 40 in good health. CDR3 coding DNA: TGTGCCAGCAGTTTGGGTTCGGCTAGCGCGACGAACACCGGGGAGCTGTTTTTT. Amino acid sequence: CASSLGSASATNTGELFF.